This TCR beta chain was observed in a study of T-cell reconstitution after alpha-beta-depleted transplantation in children. This clonotype is a singleton in its sample. The library targeted TCRbeta and was prepared with unique molecular identifiers. From the PCR reads, TCRdb called clonotypes with MiXCR, one entry per CDR3 protein. The sample yields a few hundred thousand distinct CDR3 sequences, over 20% seen once. The material was PBMCs from the stem cell graft donor, obtained from the stem cell graft. This clonotype was sampled from a human donor who donated a stem cell graft to a child with acute myeloid leukemia.

The CDR3, as DNA: TGTGCCAGCAGACTCGAGGGGTTCACAGATACGCAGTATTTT. It specifies CASRLEGFTDTQYF. V is TRBV11-3 and J is TRBJ2-3; D is perhaps TRBD1 or TRBD2 (5 bases each). This CDR3 has 14 amino acids. CDR1 is SGHNT, CDR2 YENEEA, per germline. Trimming took off 6 bases at V and 2 bases at J, with 12 bases between the two ends.